This TCR beta chain was profiled in a study of blood T cell repertoires in COVID-19. This CDR3 has 13 amino acids. Trimming pared 1 base from V and 4 bases from J, leaving 8 bases between. Germline V gene lookup returns CDR1 SGHVS and CDR2 FQNEAQ. TCRdb's copy holds only in-frame clones and misses some; the assay was immunoSEQ multiplex PCR. The data contain 72,000 or so clones, around 80% of them singletons. The specimen sequenced was peripheral blood. The clonotype originates from a human donor in a cohort sampled during active COVID-19. V usage is TRBV7-8 and J usage is TRBJ2-7, with a possible D match to TRBD1 (6 bases). CDR3 DNA sequence: TGTGCCAGCAGCTTAGAAGGGGGTTACGAGCAGTACTTC. Its protein product is CASSLEGGYEQYF.